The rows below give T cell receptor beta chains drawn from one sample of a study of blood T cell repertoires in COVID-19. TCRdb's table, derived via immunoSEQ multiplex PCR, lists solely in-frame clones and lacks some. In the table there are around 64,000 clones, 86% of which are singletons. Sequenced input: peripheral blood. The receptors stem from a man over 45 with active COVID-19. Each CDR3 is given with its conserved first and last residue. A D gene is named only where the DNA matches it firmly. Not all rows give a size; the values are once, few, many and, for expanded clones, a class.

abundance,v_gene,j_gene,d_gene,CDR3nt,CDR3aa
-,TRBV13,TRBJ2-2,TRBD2,TGTGCCAGCAGCTTACTAGCGGGGGGAAACACCGGGGAGCTGTTTTTT,CASSLLAGGNTGELFF
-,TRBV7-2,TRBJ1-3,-,TGTGCCAGCAGCTCATCAGGGGTGGGGCATGGAAACACCATATATTTT,CASSSSGVGHGNTIYF
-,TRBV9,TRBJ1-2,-,TGTGCCAGCAGCGCTAGGCAGTTAGCGACGTATGGCTACACCTTC,CASSARQLATYGYTF
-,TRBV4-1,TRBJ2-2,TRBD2,TGCGCCAGCAGCCTCCTGCCGGGGGGGGAGAACACCGGGGAGCTGTTTTTT,CASSLLPGGENTGELFF
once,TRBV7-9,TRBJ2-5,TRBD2,TGTGCCAGCAGCCCCCGAGCGGGGCCCTTCCAAGAGACCCAGTACTTC,CASSPRAGPFQETQYF
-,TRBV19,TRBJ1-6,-,TGTGCCAGTAGTATTCAGGCGACTAATTCACCCCTCCACTTT,CASSIQATNSPLHF
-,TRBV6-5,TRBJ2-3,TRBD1,TGTGCCAGCAGTACAGGGGGCTTTACGCAGTATTTT,CASSTGGFTQYF
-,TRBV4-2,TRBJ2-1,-,TGTGCCAGCAGCCAAGATGACCGGAGTAGTGAGCAGTTCTTC,CASSQDDRSSEQFF
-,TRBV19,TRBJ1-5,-,TGTGCCAGTAGTTCGGAAGGGAGGAATCAGCCCCAGCATTTT,CASSSEGRNQPQHF
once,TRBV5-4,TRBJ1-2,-,TGTGCCAGCAGCTTGCTCGGGGTGGATGGCTACACCTTC,CASSLLGVDGYTF
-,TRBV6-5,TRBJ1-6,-,TGTGCCAGCAGTTTCGACAGATATAATTCACCCCTCCACTTT,CASSFDRYNSPLHF
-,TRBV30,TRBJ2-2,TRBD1,TGTGCCTGGAGTGTGACAGGGACCGGGGAGCTGTTTTTT,CAWSVTGTGELFF
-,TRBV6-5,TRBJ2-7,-,TGTGCCAGCAGTTACGATAGCCAAAGGCCCGCCTACGAGCAGTACTTC,CASSYDSQRPAYEQYF
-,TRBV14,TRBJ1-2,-,TGTGCCAGCAGCGTACAGGGCGGTTATGGCTACACCTTC,CASSVQGGYGYTF
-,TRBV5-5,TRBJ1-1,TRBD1,TGTGCCAGCAGCTCACAGGGGGACACTGAAGCTTTCTTT,CASSSQGDTEAFF
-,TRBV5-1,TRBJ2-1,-,TGCGCCAGCAGCTTTGACAGCTCCAATGAGCAGTTCTTC,CASSFDSSNEQFF
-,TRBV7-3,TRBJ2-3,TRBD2,TGTGCCAGCAGCCCGGGGACTAGCGGTCGCACAGATACGCAGTATTTT,CASSPGTSGRTDTQYF
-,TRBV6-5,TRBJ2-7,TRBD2,TGTGCCAGCAGTTTAGACAGCGGGAGCCGGAAGCAGTACTTC,CASSLDSGSRKQYF
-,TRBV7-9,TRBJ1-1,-,TGTGCCAGCAGCCCCCAACAGGGCTGGGACACTGAAGCTTTCTTT,CASSPQQGWDTEAFF
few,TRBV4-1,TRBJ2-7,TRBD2,TGCGCCAGCAGCCAGTTCCCCTGGCGGGGGGCGAGTGAGCAGTACTTC,CASSQFPWRGASEQYF
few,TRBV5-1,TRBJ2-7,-,TGCGCCAGCAGCTTGGACAATACCGCTTATTTTCCCTACGAGCAGTACTTC,CASSLDNTAYFPYEQYF
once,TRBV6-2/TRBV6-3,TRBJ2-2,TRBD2,TGTGCCAGCACTTATAGCGGGGTGAACACCGGGGAGCTGTTTTTT,CASTYSGVNTGELFF
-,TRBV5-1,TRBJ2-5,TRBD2,TGCGCCAGCAGCTTGCTCGGGGGGGCCGGTGAGACCCAGTACTTC,CASSLLGGAGETQYF
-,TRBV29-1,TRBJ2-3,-,TGCAGCGTGGAGGGAGGGCAGTATTTT,CSVEGGQYF
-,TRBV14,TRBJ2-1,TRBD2,TGTGCCAGCAGCCAAGTTAGCGGGACCCTCTCCTACAATGAGCAGTTCTTC,CASSQVSGTLSYNEQFF
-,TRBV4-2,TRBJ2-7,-,TGTGCCAGCAGTCAGCGAATAGGCTACGAGCAGTACTTC,CASSQRIGYEQYF
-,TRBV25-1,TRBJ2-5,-,TGTGCCAGCAGTGAATACGGGTCGCAAGAGACCCAGTACTTC,CASSEYGSQETQYF
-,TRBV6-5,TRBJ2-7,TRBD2,TGTGCCATCCGTAGCGGGGGGGGAGGCTCCTACGAGCAGTACTTC,CAIRSGGGGSYEQYF
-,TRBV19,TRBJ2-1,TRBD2,TGTGCCAGTAGTATAGATTGGAGAATAGCGGGAGCTAAAGCCAAGGGTGAGCAGTTCTTC,CASSIDWRIAGAKAKGEQFF
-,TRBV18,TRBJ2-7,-,TGTGCCAGCTCCCCCGGGACATCGTACGAGCAGTACTTC,CASSPGTSYEQYF
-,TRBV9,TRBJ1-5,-,TGTGCCAGCAGTCAGGGTTCCAATCAGCCCCAGCATTTT,CASSQGSNQPQHF
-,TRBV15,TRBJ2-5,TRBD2,TGTGCCACCAGCAGAGATCTCTGGCGAGCGGGGGGGGACGAGACCCAGTACTTC,CATSRDLWRAGGDETQYF
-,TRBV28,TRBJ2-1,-,TGTGCCAGCAGTCTGTACAATGAGCAGTTCTTC,CASSLYNEQFF
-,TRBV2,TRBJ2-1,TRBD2,TGTGCCAGCAGCCGGACTAGCGACAATGAGCAGTTCTTC,CASSRTSDNEQFF
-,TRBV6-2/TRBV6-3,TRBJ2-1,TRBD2,TGTGCCAGCAGCGCACTAGCGGGAGGCGATGAGCAGTTCTTC,CASSALAGGDEQFF
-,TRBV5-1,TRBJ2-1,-,TGCGCCAGCAGCTTGGAAGACAGCTACAATGAGCAGTTCTTC,CASSLEDSYNEQFF
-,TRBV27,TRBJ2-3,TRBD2,TGTGCCAGCAGTTCCACCGGACTAGCGGGGCCAAAAGATACGCAGTATTTT,CASSSTGLAGPKDTQYF
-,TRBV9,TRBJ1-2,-,TGTGCCAGCAGCGCGGCAGGGTATGGCTACACCTTC,CASSAAGYGYTF
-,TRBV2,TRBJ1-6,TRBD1,TGTGCCAGCAGTAAGGACAGGGAATCCTATAATTCACCCCTCCACTTT,CASSKDRESYNSPLHF
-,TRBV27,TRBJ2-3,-,TGTGCCAGCAGCTCCCTAGCGAGCACAGATACGCAGTATTTT,CASSSLASTDTQYF
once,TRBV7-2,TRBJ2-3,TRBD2,TGTGCCAGCAGCCGGACTAGCGGGGGGACCGATACGCAGTATTTT,CASSRTSGGTDTQYF
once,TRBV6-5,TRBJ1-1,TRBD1,TGTGCCAGCTTGAGACAGGGAATTCCCCCTTATGAAGCTTTCTTT,CASLRQGIPPYEAFF
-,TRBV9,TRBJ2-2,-,TGTGCCAGCAGCCCTCCCATTCCAGGGTTTGCCGGGGAGCTGTTTTTT,CASSPPIPGFAGELFF
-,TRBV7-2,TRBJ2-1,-,TGTGCCAGCAGCTTACCGGGCTCCTACAATGAGCAGTTCTTC,CASSLPGSYNEQFF
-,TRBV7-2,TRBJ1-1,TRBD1,TGTGCCAGTAAACAGGGGATGAACACTGAAGCTTTCTTT,CASKQGMNTEAFF
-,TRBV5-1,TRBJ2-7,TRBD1,TGCGCCAGCAGCTTGGGACAGGGTCTCGACGAGCAGTACTTC,CASSLGQGLDEQYF
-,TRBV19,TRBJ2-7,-,TGTGCCAGCGCAACCGCGGGCGAGCAGTACTTC,CASATAGEQYF
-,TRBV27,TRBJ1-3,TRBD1,TGTGCCAGCAGCCCAGGGGGGTTTGGGGGCTCTGGAAACACCATATATTTT,CASSPGGFGGSGNTIYF
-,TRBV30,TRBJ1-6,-,TGTGCCTGGAGTGAAGAGGCCCGTGGCCTTTCACCCCTCCACTTT,CAWSEEARGLSPLHF
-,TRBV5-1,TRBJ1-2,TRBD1,TGCGCCAGCAGCTTGGGACAGGGTACGGATGGCTACACCTTC,CASSLGQGTDGYTF
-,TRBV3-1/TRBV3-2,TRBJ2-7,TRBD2,TGTGCCAGCAGCCCTCGTGGCGGGGGTCCCTACGAGCAGTACTTC,CASSPRGGGPYEQYF
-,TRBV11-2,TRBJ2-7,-,TGTGCCAGCAGCCGTATTAGTACCGAGCAGTACTTC,CASSRISTEQYF
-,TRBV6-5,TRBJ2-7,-,TGTGCCAGCAGTTACTCGAAGGATAGCAACAAACAGTACTTC,CASSYSKDSNKQYF
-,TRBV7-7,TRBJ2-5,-,TGTGCCAGCAGCTTATCGGTAGTCCAAGAGACCCAGTACTTC,CASSLSVVQETQYF
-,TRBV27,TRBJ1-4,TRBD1,TGTGCCAGCAGTTTATCGTCCTTCCGACAGGGCTCTAATGAAAAACTGTTTTTT,CASSLSSFRQGSNEKLFF